What follows are 6 T cell receptor delta chains derived from one specimen sequenced in a study of gamma-delta T cells after stem cell transplantation. TCRdb reanalyzed the RT-PCR reads using CATT. The profile shows fewer than 2,000 delta-chain clones, roughly 5.6% of them singletons. The sequencing input was gamma-delta T cells. Source of these receptors: a human donor. It is not recorded whose cells these are; they may come from a transplant donor.

The chain has TRDV2 and TRDJ1; D possibly corresponds to TRDD3 (6 bases). TCRdb does not report a J gene; here it was assigned by matching the DNA to germline references. Germline CDR1 GEAIGNYY, CDR2 EKD. Trimming shortened V by 0 bases and J by 0 bases, and 16 bases separated the two germline ends. The CDR3 length is 17 residues. The CDR3 DNA reads TGTGCCTGTGACACCGTGGGGGTGATACCTTACACCGATAAACTCATCTTT. Its translation is CACDTVGVIPYTDKLIF.

This clone is labeled as medium-sized. This DNA translates differently at residue 10 from the TCRdb protein, which is that of a much larger clone; a read error is likely, and the protein shown is the DNA's own translation. This chain links TRDV2 with TRDJ1; 10 bases agree with TRDD3. Germline CDR1 and CDR2: GEAIGNYY and EKD. The CDR3 extends over 17 amino acids. The junction had 7 bases not matched to a gene; V was cut back by 1 base and J by 0 bases. CDR3 protein: CACDTVGGYVDTDKLIF. Here the CDR3 DNA reads TGTGCCTGTGACACTGTCGGGGGATACGTGGACACCGATAAACTCATCTTT.

This clone was counted between two and nine times. This likely stems from a read error, as it lies one base from a far larger clone. This chain joins TRDV2 and TRDJ1, with 9 bases identical to TRDD3. This CDR3 has 14 residues. The V gene end was trimmed by 2 bases and the J gene end by 3 bases; junction bases not matched to a gene: 3. CDR1 is GEAIGNYY and CDR2 is EKD in the germline V gene. The CDR3, as DNA: TGTGCCTGTGACATTCTGGGGGATGCCGATAAACTCATCTTT. Its protein is CACDILGDADKLIF.

This clone has only a few counts. TCRdb records a much larger clone's protein for this DNA, with a difference at residue 4 that likely arises from a read error; the protein given is the translation of the DNA. The chain employs TRDV2 and TRDJ1; 11 bases fit TRDD3. This CDR3 comprises 16 residues. The V and J ends lost 5 bases and 4 bases, in that order; junction bases with no gene match: 11. CDR1 and CDR2 from the germline V gene are GEAIGNYY and EKD. For the CDR3, the DNA is TGTGCCTGTGGCCCTCTACTGGGGGATAAGAACGATAAACTCATCTTT. Its translation: CACGPLLGDKNDKLIF.

This clone has only a few counts. A read error likely explains this, since a far larger clone differs by one base. The rearrangement uses TRDV2 and TRDJ3; no firm D call. This CDR3 is 18 amino acids long. Germline CDR1 GEAIGNYY, CDR2 EKD. With 5 bases removed from V and 0 bases from J, the gap between germline ends came to 16 bases. The DNA of the CDR3 is TGTGCCTGTGTCTCCATCTCATTTAGCTCCTGGGACACCCGACAGATGTTTTTC. Translation gives CACVSISFSSWDTRQMFF.

This clone has a handful of counts. Translating this DNA gives a protein that differs at residue 3 from the TCRdb one, which belongs to a much larger clone; a read error is likely, and the protein shown is this translation. This chain connects TRDV2 to TRDJ1; 11 bases agree with TRDD3. This CDR3 comprises 18 residues. Germline CDR1 GEAIGNYY, CDR2 EKD. CDR3 loop: CARDTVAGGYRNTDKLIF. The DNA for the CDR3 is TGTGCCCGTGACACCGTTGCTGGGGGATACAGGAATACCGATAAACTCATCTTT.